Here is one T cell receptor (beta chain) with its context. This sample was included in a study of shared T cell receptors in the human thymus. Only in-frame clones appear in the TCRdb table, and some are missing; sequencing was by immunoSEQ multiplex PCR. The sample lists roughly 410,000 clones, around 93% seen once, with roughly 0.021% in the top ten. The germline V and J ends were trimmed by 4 bases and 6 bases, with 21 bases remaining between them. CDR3 size: 16 residues. Germline assignment: CDR1 MNHEY and CDR2 SVGAGI. The genes are TRBV6-5 and TRBJ1-1; D possibly corresponds to TRBD1 (5 bases). The material sequenced was thymocytes. The TCR sequence derives from a human donor. CDR3 sequence: CASSSLHTGFWAEAFF. The CDR3 DNA reads as TGTGCCAGCAGTTCTCTTCATACAGGATTTTGGGCTGAAGCTTTCTTT.